The TCR beta chain under discussion was sequenced for a study of response to subunit inactivated influenza vaccine. General study findings and limits: The authors proposed limited new T cell recruitment per seasonal influenza vaccination.

MiXCR, applied by TCRdb to the RT-PCR reads, yields one record per CDR3 protein. The sample consists of about 300,000 distinct CDR3 sequences, just over 20% of them appearing once. This clonotype was found a few times. Antigen specificity is unknown. This CDR3 is 12 amino acids long. The germline V gene encodes CDR1 SEHNR and CDR2 FQNEAQ (reference sequence). This TCR was sampled from a man aged 50 to 69 who received an inactivated influenza vaccine. This sequence joins TRBV7-9 and TRBJ1-2; D gene unclear. Specimen: PBMCs from blood, collected about 19 months after vaccination. DNA for the CDR3: TGTGTCGGATCGAATGGGGACTATGGCTACACCTTC. It encodes CVGSNGDYGYTF. The complete variable domain, with remaining parts taken from reference TRBV7-9 and TRBJ1-2, reads DTGVSQNPRHKITKRGQNVTFRCDPISEHNRLYWYRQTLGQGPEFLTYFQNEAQLEKSRLLSDRFSAERPKGSFSTLEIQRTEQGDSAMYLCVGSNGDYGYTFGSGTRLTVV.